A selection of T cell receptor beta chains follows, all from one sample in a study of blood T cell dynamics during melanoma immunotherapy. This table comes from immunoSEQ multiplex PCR, and its TCRdb copy is limited to in-frame clones, with some not included. The repertoire holds 9,000 to 10,000 clones, just over 85% seen once, with around 10% in the top ten. Sequences were derived from blood, sampled from a patient treated with checkpoint blockade. The origin of the receptors is a human donor with melanoma. CDR3s include the opening cysteine and the closing phenylalanine or tryptophan. The order of the fields is V gene, J gene, D gene, CDR3 length, clone size, CDR3 protein, CDR3 DNA. The D gene is left open where the match is weak. Not every row has a clone size; where given, it reads once, few, many or a size class.

TRBV6-6	TRBJ2-2	NA	15	NA	CASSLLKTAGGELFF	TGTGCCAGCAGTCTTCTAAAAACGGCGGGCGGGGAGCTGTTTTTT
TRBV5-1	TRBJ1-1	TRBD1	15	few	CASSLGSLATGEAFF	TGCGCCAGCAGCTTGGGTTCTTTAGCGACAGGGGAAGCTTTCTTT
TRBV5-1	TRBJ1-4	NA	14	NA	CASSLQVGGEKLFF	TGCGCCAGCAGCTTACAAGTGGGCGGTGAAAAACTGTTTTTT
TRBV2	TRBJ1-6	NA	13	NA	CASRDGFYSPLHF	TGTGCCAGCAGAGACGGTTTTTATTCACCCCTCCACTTT
TRBV6-4	TRBJ2-1	NA	14	few	CASSDSDIPNEQFF	TGTGCCAGCAGTGACTCTGACATCCCCAATGAGCAGTTCTTC
TRBV6-1	TRBJ1-5	NA	15	NA	CASSEVARVHQPQHF	TGTGCCAGCAGTGAAGTCGCCAGGGTCCATCAGCCCCAGCATTTT
TRBV4-2	TRBJ1-2	NA	16	NA	CASSPLQSSLNYGYTF	TGTGCCAGCAGCCCCCTACAGAGTAGCCTTAACTATGGCTACACCTTC
TRBV4-1	TRBJ1-5	NA	16	once	CASSQDPSSSNQPQHF	TGCGCCAGCAGCCAAGATCCCAGCTCTAGCAATCAGCCCCAGCATTTT
TRBV7-9	TRBJ2-7	NA	12	few	CASSYGPYEQYF	TGTGCCAGCAGCTACGGCCCCTACGAGCAGTACTTC
TRBV30	TRBJ1-5	NA	14	few	CACTAKGGHQPQHF	TGTGCCTGTACTGCCAAGGGAGGGCATCAGCCCCAGCATTTT
TRBV6-6	TRBJ2-1	NA	14	NA	CASSSGGTYNEQFF	TGTGCCAGCAGTTCGGGGGGCACCTACAATGAGCAGTTCTTC
TRBV2	TRBJ1-1	NA	16	NA	CASSSPGFGTGTEAFF	TGTGCCAGCAGTTCCCCGGGGTTTGGGACGGGCACTGAAGCTTTCTTT
TRBV11-2	TRBJ2-5	NA	13	NA	CASSRTSKETQYF	TGTGCCAGCAGCCGGACTTCAAAAGAGACCCAGTACTTC
TRBV7-2	TRBJ1-6	NA	14	NA	CASSHAGLNSPLHF	TGTGCCAGCAGCCACGCCGGCCTTAATTCACCCCTCCACTTT
TRBV6-1	TRBJ2-2	NA	15	NA	CASSENSENTGELFF	TGTGCCAGCAGTGAAAATAGTGAGAACACCGGGGAGCTGTTTTTT
TRBV6-5	TRBJ2-5	NA	10	once	CASNYPTQYF	TGTGCCAGCAATTACCCCACCCAGTACTTC
TRBV7-3	TRBJ2-3	TRBD2	14	NA	CASSLAGGGDTQYF	TGTGCCAGCAGTTTAGCGGGGGGTGGAGATACGCAGTATTTT
TRBV12-5	TRBJ1-1	NA	16	NA	CASGPPLTEQRTEAFF	TGTGCTAGTGGTCCTCCTTTGACCGAACAACGCACTGAAGCTTTCTTT
TRBV10-2	TRBJ1-2	NA	13	once	CASSPDGNYGYTF	TGCGCCAGCAGTCCGGACGGTAACTATGGCTACACCTTC
TRBV19	TRBJ2-1	NA	14	NA	CASSIQGSYNEQFF	TGTGCCAGTAGTATACAGGGCTCGTACAATGAGCAGTTCTTC
TRBV6-1	TRBJ1-5	TRBD1	14	NA	CASKPRDRELLQHF	TGTGCCAGCAAACCCCGGGACAGGGAACTTCTCCAGCATTTT
TRBV30	TRBJ2-7	NA	14	once	CAWSGGGIRYEQYF	TGTGCCTGGAGTGGAGGGGGGATAAGGTACGAGCAGTACTTC
TRBV10-3	TRBJ1-6	NA	13	NA	CATDREPGSPLHF	TGTGCCACCGACCGGGAACCAGGTTCACCCCTCCACTTT
TRBV19	TRBJ1-1	NA	12	NA	CASTGGYTEAFF	TGTGCCAGTACTGGGGGTTACACTGAAGCTTTCTTT
TRBV14	TRBJ1-4	TRBD1	15	NA	CASSQGQGVYEKLFF	TGTGCCAGCAGCCAGGGACAGGGGGTATATGAAAAACTGTTTTTT
TRBV2	TRBJ2-5	NA	15	NA	CASSELPAALETQYF	TGTGCCAGCAGTGAATTGCCAGCGGCCCTAGAGACCCAGTACTTC
TRBV7-2	TRBJ2-3	TRBD2	18	NA	CASSLFRGPGLATDTQYF	TGTGCCAGCAGCTTATTTAGGGGCCCGGGACTAGCGACAGATACGCAGTATTTT
TRBV5-1	TRBJ2-2	NA	16	NA	CASSSQPASNTGELFF	TGCGCCAGCAGCTCCCAGCCAGCTAGTAACACCGGGGAGCTGTTTTTT
TRBV7-2	TRBJ2-2	TRBD2	16	NA	CASRKVAGGNTGELFF	TGTGCCAGCAGGAAAGTGGCGGGGGGAAACACCGGGGAGCTGTTTTTT
TRBV7-9	TRBJ2-3	TRBD2	17	NA	CASSLDQQRGAGDTQYF	TGTGCCAGCAGCCTCGACCAGCAGCGGGGGGCTGGAGATACGCAGTATTTT
TRBV6-4	TRBJ2-2	NA	14	NA	CASKNNRDTGELFF	TGTGCCAGCAAAAATAACAGGGACACCGGGGAGCTGTTTTTT
TRBV7-2	TRBJ1-5	NA	13	NA	CASSLARDQPQHF	TGTGCCAGCAGCTTAGCTAGAGATCAGCCCCAGCATTTT
TRBV30	TRBJ1-2	NA	13	NA	CAWSRQGNYGYTF	TGTGCCTGGAGTCGTCAGGGGAACTATGGCTACACCTTC
TRBV6-6	TRBJ2-5	TRBD2	16	NA	CATSGTITPLQETQYF	TGTGCCACCTCCGGGACTATCACCCCATTACAAGAGACCCAGTACTTC
TRBV6-6	TRBJ1-6	TRBD1	14	NA	CASRTGTENSPLHF	TGTGCCAGCAGGACCGGGACAGAGAATTCACCCCTCCACTTT
TRBV6-5	TRBJ1-2	TRBD1	13	NA	CASRRDSNYGYTF	TGTGCCAGCAGGCGGGACAGCAACTATGGCTACACCTTC
TRBV10-3	TRBJ2-7	NA	14	NA	CAISDDLSSYEQYF	TGTGCCATCAGTGATGACTTATCTAGCTACGAGCAGTACTTC
TRBV6-5	TRBJ1-1	NA	13	few	CASSRQGSTEAFF	TGTGCCAGCAGTAGGCAGGGGAGCACTGAAGCTTTCTTT
TRBV12-5	TRBJ2-5	NA	11	NA	CASGSMETQYF	TGTGCTAGTGGCTCTATGGAGACCCAGTACTTC
TRBV6-5	TRBJ2-7	NA	14	once	CASSPDRARGEQYF	TGTGCCAGCAGTCCCGACAGGGCGCGGGGTGAGCAGTACTTC
TRBV28	TRBJ1-5	TRBD1	16	NA	CASSSRQGADGQPQHF	TGTGCCAGCAGTTCCCGACAGGGGGCCGATGGACAGCCCCAGCATTTT
TRBV4-1	TRBJ1-5	TRBD1	13	NA	CASSPGTVQAQHF	TGCGCCAGCAGCCCCGGGACAGTTCAGGCCCAGCATTTT
TRBV28	TRBJ1-3	NA	15	NA	CASIEGPFSGNTIYF	TGTGCCAGCATAGAGGGCCCTTTCTCTGGAAACACCATATATTTT
TRBV7-2	TRBJ1-4	NA	16	NA	CASSLGLIGSSEKLFF	TGTGCCAGCAGCTTGGGGTTAATAGGGAGTAGTGAAAAACTGTTTTTT
TRBV5-6	TRBJ2-7	NA	13	NA	CASSLSYPYEQYF	TGTGCCAGCAGCCTCAGCTATCCCTACGAGCAGTACTTC
TRBV10-3	TRBJ1-2	NA	15	once	CAISEGGRAWDGYTF	TGTGCCATCAGTGAGGGGGGGAGAGCATGGGATGGCTACACCTTC
TRBV2	TRBJ2-7	NA	15	NA	CASSSGAGTSPEQYF	TGTGCCAGCAGCTCCGGGGCTGGGACCTCTCCGGAGCAGTACTTC
TRBV5-1	TRBJ2-2	NA	15	NA	CASSYGTPNTGELFF	TGCGCCAGCAGTTACGGGACGCCGAACACCGGGGAGCTGTTTTTT
TRBV18	TRBJ2-7	NA	13	NA	CASSPFTLYEQYF	TGTGCCAGCTCACCATTTACACTCTACGAGCAGTACTTC
TRBV4-1	TRBJ1-2	TRBD1	15	NA	CASSQPGTGVYGYTF	TGCGCCAGCAGCCAACCCGGGACAGGGGTTTATGGCTACACCTTC
TRBV2	TRBJ1-3	NA	18	NA	CASSDLGLRHYSGNTIYF	TGTGCCAGCAGTGACCTTGGGCTCAGGCACTACTCTGGAAACACCATATATTTT
TRBV2	TRBJ2-3	NA	12	NA	CASTARTDTQYF	TGTGCCAGCACGGCGCGCACAGATACGCAGTATTTT
TRBV6-6	TRBJ1-6	TRBD1	14	NA	CASRWDRVSSPLHF	TGTGCCAGCAGATGGGACAGGGTGTCCTCACCCCTCCACTTT